This record covers a single T cell receptor beta chain. Its antigen is not known. CDR1 is SGDLS, CDR2 YYNGEE, per germline. The CDR3 is 16 amino acids. Deletions cut 4 bases from V and 0 bases from J, with 16 bases between. The data stem from a study of shared clonotypes between healthy human individuals. Study details: Aged 18 to 49, the donors were a couple of women and a few men. Study-level findings and limits: Enrolling few donors narrowed the genetic and exposure-history diversity that was represented.

Replicate PCRs run on unsorted PBMC used around 330 ng DNA, which was tens of thousands of T cell genomes. TCRdb keeps only in-frame clones here, not all; method: immunoSEQ multiplex PCR. Of more than 450,000 clones in the sample, less than 85% were seen once. Sequencing was performed on PBMCs. The J gene is TRBJ1-2, the V gene TRBV9, with D maybe TRBD1 (6 bases). The TCR was taken from a woman aged 40 to 50 in good health. Some clones in this sample may be carry-over from other donors' samples. The CDR3 reads CASSLLQGKANYGYTF. The CDR3 DNA reads as TGTGCCAGCAGCCTACTTCAGGGGAAAGCTAACTATGGCTACACCTTC.